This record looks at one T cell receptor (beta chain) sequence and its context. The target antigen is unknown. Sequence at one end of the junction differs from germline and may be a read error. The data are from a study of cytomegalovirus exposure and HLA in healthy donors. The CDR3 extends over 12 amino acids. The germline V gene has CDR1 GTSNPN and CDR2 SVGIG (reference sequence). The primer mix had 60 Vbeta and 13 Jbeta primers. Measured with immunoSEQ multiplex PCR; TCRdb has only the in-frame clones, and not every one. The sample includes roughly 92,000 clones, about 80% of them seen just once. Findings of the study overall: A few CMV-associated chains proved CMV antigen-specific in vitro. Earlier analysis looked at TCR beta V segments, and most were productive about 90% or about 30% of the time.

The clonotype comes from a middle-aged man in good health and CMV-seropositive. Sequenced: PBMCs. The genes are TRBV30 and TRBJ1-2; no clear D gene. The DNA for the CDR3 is TGTGCCTCCGCCCGAGAATGGAGTGGCCACACCTTC. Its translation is CASAREWSGHTF. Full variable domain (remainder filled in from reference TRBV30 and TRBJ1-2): SQTIHQWPATLVQPVGSPLSLECTVEGTSNPNLYWYRQAAGRGLQLLFYSVGIGQISSEVPQNLSASRPQDRQFILSSKKLLLSDSGFYLCASAREWSGHTFGSGTRLTVV.